What follows is one TCR beta chain and its context. The antigen remains unidentified. The data were obtained in a study of cytomegalovirus exposure and HLA in healthy donors. The study, taken as a whole, reports: Fewer N-insertions than the roughly 670-donor mean were reportedly shown by an Asian-associated ancestry cluster in a later analysis. Several V segments, TRBV6-2 and TRBV6-3 among them, could not be told apart and were dropped. Most TCR sequences were rare, but some public TCRs occurred in many donors. Among CMV-associated TCR beta chains, most appeared HLA-restricted in a later analysis.

PCR was performed using 60 Vbeta and 13 Jbeta primers. Assay: immunoSEQ multiplex PCR; the TCRdb copy retains only in-frame clones and omits some. The sample includes 65,000 to 90,000 clones. This CDR3 has 15 residues. Germline CDR1 SGHTA, CDR2 FQGNSA. V lost 4 bases to trimming and J lost 7 bases, with 16 bases between them. This sequence joins TRBV7-2 and TRBJ1-4; maybe TRBD1 (6 bases). Material for sequencing was PBMCs. The receptor was isolated from a man aged 35-49 years in good health and CMV-seronegative. The CDR3 nucleotides are TGTGCCAGCAGCTCCAGGACAGTAGGGAGTGAAAAACTGTTTTTT. This codes for CASSSRTVGSEKLFF.